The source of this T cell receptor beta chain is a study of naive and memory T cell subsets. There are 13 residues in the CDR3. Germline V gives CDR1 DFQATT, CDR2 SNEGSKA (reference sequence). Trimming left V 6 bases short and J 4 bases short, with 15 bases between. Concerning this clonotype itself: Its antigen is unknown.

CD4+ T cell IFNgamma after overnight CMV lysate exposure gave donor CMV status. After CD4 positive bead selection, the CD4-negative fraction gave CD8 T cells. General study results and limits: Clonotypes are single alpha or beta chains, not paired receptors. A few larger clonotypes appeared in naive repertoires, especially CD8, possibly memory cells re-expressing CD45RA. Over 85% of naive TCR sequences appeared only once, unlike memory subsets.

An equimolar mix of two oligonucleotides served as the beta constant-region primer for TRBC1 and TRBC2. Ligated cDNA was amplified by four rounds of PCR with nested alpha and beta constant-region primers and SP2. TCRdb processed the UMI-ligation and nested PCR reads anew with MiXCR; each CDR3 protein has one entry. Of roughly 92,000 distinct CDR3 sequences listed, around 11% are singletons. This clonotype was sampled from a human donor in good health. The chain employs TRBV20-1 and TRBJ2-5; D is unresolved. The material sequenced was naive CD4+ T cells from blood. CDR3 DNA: TGCAGTGCCGGCCCGACTGGTACAGAGACCCAGTACTTC. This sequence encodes CSAGPTGTETQYF.